This record covers a single T cell receptor beta chain. Antigen unknown. The sample is drawn from a study of T cell responses to AZD1222 COVID-19 vaccine. Study results and limitations: Mostly white British, mostly female donors; authors suggested clonal diversity may be underestimated. Baseline seropositivity characterized only six AZD1222 recipients. Regions left unmutated in variants are reportedly the target of nearly half of spike-specific TCRs. Without day 14 samples, only post-peak T cell repertoires were studied.

Method: immunoSEQ multiplex PCR; TCRdb's copy keeps in-frame clones and lacks some. Seen here are 200,000 or so clones, 85% to 95% observed once, and the top ten hold 10%. This CDR3 spans 10 amino acids. Trimming removed 8 bases at V and 5 bases at J, with 6 bases between. Germline assignment: CDR1 MNHEY and CDR2 SVGAGI. The sequences come from peripheral blood, collected on day 0 of AZD1222 vaccination. The rearrangement joins TRBV6-5 to TRBJ2-5, with D unresolved. This TCR was sampled from an adult in good health. The CDR3 sequence: CASESETQYF. The CDR3 DNA reads as TGTGCCAGCGAGTCGGAGACCCAGTACTTC.